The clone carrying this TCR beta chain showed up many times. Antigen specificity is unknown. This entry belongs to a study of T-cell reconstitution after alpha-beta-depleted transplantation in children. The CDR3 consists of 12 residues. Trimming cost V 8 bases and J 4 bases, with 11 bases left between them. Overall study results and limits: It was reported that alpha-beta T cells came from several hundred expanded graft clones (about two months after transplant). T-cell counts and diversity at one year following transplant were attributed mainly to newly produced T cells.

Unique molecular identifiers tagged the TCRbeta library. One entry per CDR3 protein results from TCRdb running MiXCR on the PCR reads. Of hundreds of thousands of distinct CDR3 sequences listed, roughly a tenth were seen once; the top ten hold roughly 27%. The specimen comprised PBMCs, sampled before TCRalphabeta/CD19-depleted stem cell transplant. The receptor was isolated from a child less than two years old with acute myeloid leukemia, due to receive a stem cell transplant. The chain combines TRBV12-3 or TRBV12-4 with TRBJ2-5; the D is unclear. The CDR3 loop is CASGITPETQYF. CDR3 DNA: TGTGCCAGCGGAATCACACCAGAGACCCAGTACTTC.